This TCR beta chain was identified during a study of T-cell reconstitution after alpha-beta-depleted transplantation in children (dated by TCRdb to 2016 to 2017). Broadly, across the study: T-cell immune reconstitution after TCRalphabeta/CD19-depleted allogeneic hematopoietic cell transplantation in children was quantitatively tracked in the study by means of TCR repertoire profiling.

Trimming removed 5 bases from V and 4 bases from J; the gene matches leave 8 bases unexplained. From its cysteine to its phenylalanine, the CDR3 spans 15 amino acids. The only DNA kept is the CDR3, 45 bases in frame from the first base. The germline V gene encodes CDR1 SEHNR and CDR2 FQNEAQ (reference sequence). In the case of this clonotype: The clone's antigen remains unknown. Within one base of it there is no much larger clone, and no base qualities were kept.

The library relied on PCR. TCRdb records Illumina HiSeq 2500 as the sequencer. TCR libraries were prepared with molecular barcoding, using unique molecular identifiers to normalize TCRbeta repertoire quantification. The raw public data were reprocessed by TCRdb itself: fastp quality trimming at Q25, MiXCR clonotype calling, in-frame beta chains only. Duplicate CDR3 protein sequences are folded into a single record with the most common DNA and genes. This sample is represented by 300,000 or so distinct CDR3 sequences; 9.9% of them were singletons. About 9.5% of the sample is taken by the ten largest. This material consisted of PBMCs from the stem cell graft donor, taken from the stem cell graft. The TCR sequence derives from a human donor who donated a stem cell graft to a child with SCID. The rearranged chain carries TRBV7-9 and TRBJ2-5; 9 bases in the middle match TRBD1. The nucleotides are TGTGCCAGCAGCACCTACAGGGGGCGTGGAGAGACCCAGTACTTC. It translates as CASSTYRGRGETQYF.